Detailed here is one TCR beta chain. The V gene lost 0 bases and the J gene lost 7 bases, with 12 bases spanning the gap. The germline CDR1 and CDR2 sequences are MNHEY and SVGAGI. The CDR3 extends over 15 amino acids. Libraries were prepared by immunoSEQ multiplex PCR; TCRdb keeps only in-frame clonotypes and omits some of them. The table shows 60,000 or so clones, with about 86% occurring only once. The data stem from a study of blood T cell repertoires in COVID-19. About the research overall: Researchers got acute and convalescent COVID-19 samples from the United States, Italy and Spain.

Sequenced material: peripheral blood. The receptor was derived from a man between 60 and 75 years old with acute or convalescent COVID-19. The chain recombines TRBV6-5 with TRBJ2-2; TRBD2 is a possible D gene (5 bases). Here the CDR3 reads CASSYSWTGIGELFF. As DNA, the CDR3 is TGTGCCAGCAGTTACTCGTGGACTGGGATCGGGGAGCTGTTTTTT.